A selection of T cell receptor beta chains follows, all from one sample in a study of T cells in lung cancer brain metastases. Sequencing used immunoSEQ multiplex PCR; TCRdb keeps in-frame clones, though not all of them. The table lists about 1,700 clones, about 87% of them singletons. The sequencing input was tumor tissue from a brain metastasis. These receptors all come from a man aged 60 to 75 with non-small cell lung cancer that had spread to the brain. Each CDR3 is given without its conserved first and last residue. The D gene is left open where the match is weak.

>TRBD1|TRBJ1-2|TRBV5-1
ASSLGGTGATYGYT
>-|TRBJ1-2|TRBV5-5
ASTPRGTANYGYT
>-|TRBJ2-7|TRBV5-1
ASSLGVTTYEQY
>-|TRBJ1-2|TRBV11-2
ASSLSGTVGYGYT
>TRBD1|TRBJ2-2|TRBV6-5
ASRRYRGSTGELF
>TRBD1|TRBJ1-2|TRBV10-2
ASSERTGGYDYT
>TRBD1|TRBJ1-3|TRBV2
ASRGQLSGNTIY
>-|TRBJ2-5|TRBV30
AWSVRVGETQY
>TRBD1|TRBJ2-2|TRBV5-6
ASSGQGALGGELF
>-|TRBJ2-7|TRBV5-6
ASSFWGSRNEQY
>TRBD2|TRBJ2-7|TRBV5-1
TSSLDLAGGEQY
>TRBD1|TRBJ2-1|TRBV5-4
ASSSRQGLGNEQF
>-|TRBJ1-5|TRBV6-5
ASSYSKGFQPQH
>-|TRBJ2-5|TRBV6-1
ASSEALAWKTQY
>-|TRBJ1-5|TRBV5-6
ASSLWAGIYSNQPQH
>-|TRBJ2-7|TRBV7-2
ASSTAGYEQY
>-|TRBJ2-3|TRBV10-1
ASSVVTPAPNTQY
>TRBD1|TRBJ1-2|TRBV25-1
ASSYTGGDGYT
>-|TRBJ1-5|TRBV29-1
SVCDTDNQPQH
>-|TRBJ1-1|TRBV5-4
ASSLAGGGGTEAF
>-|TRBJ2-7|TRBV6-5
ASSYFRGYEQY
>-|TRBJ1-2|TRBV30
AWGRDGTNYGYT
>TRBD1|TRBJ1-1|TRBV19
ATGNRGRNTEAF
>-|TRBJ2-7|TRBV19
ASSVEAVQLYEQY
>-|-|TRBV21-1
ASSLRLAGGNTEQY
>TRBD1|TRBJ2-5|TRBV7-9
ASSQQGARETQY
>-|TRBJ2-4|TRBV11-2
ASSLGGPPQNIQY
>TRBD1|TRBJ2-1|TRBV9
ASSGGTGRNEQF
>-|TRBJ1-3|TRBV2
ASSDRGDSGNTIY
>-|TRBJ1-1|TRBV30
AWSGQPNTEAF
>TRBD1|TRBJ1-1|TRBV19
ASSYPQGAAEAF
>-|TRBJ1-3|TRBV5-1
ASSLLGASGNTIY
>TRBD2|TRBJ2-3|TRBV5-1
ASSLGLAGVDTQY
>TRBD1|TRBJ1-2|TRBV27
ASSLQGVNYGYT
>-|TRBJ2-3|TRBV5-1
ASSLAMTSTDTQY
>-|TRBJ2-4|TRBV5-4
ASSSPGPKNIQY
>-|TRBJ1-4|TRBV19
ASRGVSATNEKLF
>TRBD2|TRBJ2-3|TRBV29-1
SVKRGTSTDTQY
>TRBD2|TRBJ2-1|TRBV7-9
ASSLALAGTYNEQF
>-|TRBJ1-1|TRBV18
ASSPPQGRPF
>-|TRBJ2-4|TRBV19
ASSIGRDQPKNIQY
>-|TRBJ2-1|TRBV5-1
ASSPGDSWDNEQF
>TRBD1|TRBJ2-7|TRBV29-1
SVVGTGVGEQY
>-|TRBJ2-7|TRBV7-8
ASSLVALAYEQY
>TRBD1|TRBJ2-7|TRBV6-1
ASSEDRGLSYEQY
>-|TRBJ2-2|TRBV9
ASSVGGTQAGELF
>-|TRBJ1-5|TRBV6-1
ASSDDPNSGGLYGNQPQH
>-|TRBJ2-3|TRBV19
ASSMVRGGDTQY
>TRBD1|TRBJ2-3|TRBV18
ASSPRLGQGEDTQY
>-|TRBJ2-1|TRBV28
ASSCFVKIKHNEQF
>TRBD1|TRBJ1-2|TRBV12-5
ASGPPKPHRGVYGYT
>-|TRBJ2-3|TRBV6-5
ASSYRQWSDTQY
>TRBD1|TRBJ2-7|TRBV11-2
ASSFLRGPYEQY
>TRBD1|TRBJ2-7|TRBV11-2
ASSQGQGGSYEQY
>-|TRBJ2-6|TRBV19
ASSIFASFGANVLT
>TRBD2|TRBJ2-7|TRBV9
ASSAGLAGAIYEQY
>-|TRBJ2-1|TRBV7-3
ASRDPGHHNEQF